Detailed here is one T cell receptor (beta chain). Its matching antigen is unknown. Measured with immunoSEQ multiplex PCR; TCRdb has only the in-frame clones, and not every one. The sample lists some 130,000 clones, roughly 89% seen once, with over 1.5% in the top ten. The data originate from a study of T cell responses to AZD1222 COVID-19 vaccine. About the research overall: Analyses pooled second doses at about 4 or about 12 weeks. Study-level results: Donors were chiefly white British, with a greater number of females, and clonal diversity was perhaps underestimated. Researchers report vaccine-associated CD4 TCRs spanning spike, with dominance at 160-218 and 743-854. Of the AZD1222 recipients, only 5 or 6 were seropositive at baseline.

This CDR3 is 15 amino acids long. The germline V gene has CDR1 MGHDK and CDR2 SYGVNS. The germline V and J ends were trimmed by 4 bases and 5 bases, with 17 bases remaining between them. Sequencing was performed on peripheral blood, taken on day 0 of AZD1222 vaccination. The chain links TRBV25-1 to TRBJ1-2, with D possibly matching TRBD1 (5 bases). This TCR was sampled from an adult in good health. The CDR3 here is CASSAFGAGSYGYTF. The CDR3, as DNA: TGTGCCAGCAGTGCCTTTGGGGCAGGATCATATGGCTACACCTTC.